The 15 T cell receptor beta chains below come from one sample, sequenced in a study of glioma-infiltrating T cells. Using RNA template, CDR3s of TCR alpha and beta were amplified with iRepertoire arm-PCR. TCRdb used MiXCR to reprocess the multiplex PCR reads, holding one entry per CDR3 protein. The repertoire holds roughly 20,000 distinct CDR3 sequences, with 20% to 25% as singletons. Sequenced material: glioma tissue, nonneoplastic brain tissue, or PBMCs (not recorded which). The receptors stem from a human donor with low-grade glioma or glioblastoma, undergoing nonglioma brain surgery, or in good health (not recorded which).

There are many counts of this clonotype. The rearrangement joins TRBV6-1 to TRBJ1-2; D might be TRBD1 (5 bases). The germline CDR1 and CDR2 sequences are MNHNS and SASEGT. Trimming removed 4 bases at V and 3 bases at J, with 9 bases between. The CDR3 covers 13 residues. CDR3 in amino acids: CASSVQEDYGYTF. CDR3 nucleotide sequence: TGTGCCAGCAGTGTACAGGAAGACTATGGCTACACCTTC.

The J gene is TRBJ1-5, the V gene TRBV10-2; D is possibly TRBD1 (5 bases). Germline V gives CDR1 WSHSY, CDR2 SAAADI. The V gene lost 2 bases and the J gene lost 7 bases, with 15 bases spanning the gap. The CDR3 covers 15 residues. The CDR3 is CASSEILKGNQPQHF. The DNA for the CDR3 is TGCGCCAGCAGTGAGATATTGAAGGGGAACCAGCCCCAGCATTTT.

This clonotype was picked up many times. The chain employs TRBV20-1 and TRBJ1-1; D uncertain. The CDR3 runs 14 residues. From germline, CDR1 is DFQATT and CDR2 SNEGSKA (reference sequence). Trimming pared 4 bases from V and 11 bases from J, leaving 23 bases between. The CDR3 loop is CSANPSTEPFGAFF. DNA for the CDR3: TGCAGTGCTAACCCATCCACGGAGCCCTTTGGGGCTTTCTTT.

A word on this clonotype: This may be a read error, as it is one base from a much larger clone. V and J are TRBV6-2 or TRBV6-3 and TRBJ2-7; D is possibly TRBD2 (6 bases). Germline V gene lookup returns CDR1 MNHEY and CDR2 SVGEGT. The CDR3 sequence is 16 residues long. V lost 7 bases and J 0 bases, leaving 19 bases between the germline ends. The CDR3 DNA reads as TGTGCCAGCATCCCTCACCGACTAGACAGCTCCTACGAGCAGTACTTC. This codes for CASIPHRLDSSYEQYF.

This clonotype was detected ten times or more. This chain connects TRBV15 to TRBJ2-7; the D gene is possibly TRBD2 (5 bases). This CDR3 region has 14 residues. The germline CDR1 and CDR2 sequences are LNHNV and YYDKDF (reference sequence). Trimming pared 0 bases from V and 7 bases from J, leaving 13 bases between. CDR3 protein: CATSRDFGGDEQYF. The CDR3 nucleotides read TGTGCCACCAGCAGAGATTTTGGAGGAGATGAGCAGTACTTC.

This clonotype appeared many times. This chain links TRBV20-1 with TRBJ2-5; possibly TRBD1 for D (7 bases). This CDR3 has 15 amino acids. In germline, CDR1 is DFQATT, CDR2 SNEGSKA (reference sequence). V was shortened by 0 bases and J by 7 bases, with 18 bases between the two germline ends. The CDR3 DNA sequence: TGCAGTGCTAGAGATCCCGGAGGGGGCAGGGGGACCCAGTACTTC. It codes for CSARDPGGGRGTQYF.

With regard to this clonotype: A much larger clonotype is one base distant, so this may be a read error. The chain carries TRBV28 and TRBJ2-7; TRBD1 agrees at 8 bases. CDR1 and CDR2 (germline): MDHEN, SYDVKM. CDR3 length: 14 residues. The CDR3 protein is CASNTGGTAYEEYF. CDR3 in DNA: TGTGCCAGCAATACAGGGGGAACTGCCTACGAGGAGTACTTC.

This clonotype has only a few counts. The rearrangement joins TRBV16 to TRBJ1-1; perhaps TRBD1 as D (6 bases). Trimming removed 4 bases from V and 6 bases from J, with 18 bases in between. The CDR3 covers 15 residues. Germline loops: CDR1 KGHSY, CDR2 FQNENV. The CDR3 coding sequence is TGTGCCAGCAGCCCATCACACCAGGGGAAGGCTGAAGCTTTCTTT. This codes for CASSPSHQGKAEAFF. The full variable domain, with the rest looked up from reference TRBV16 and TRBJ1-1, is GEEVAQTPKHLVRGEGQKAKLYCAPIKGHSYVFWYQQVLKNEFKFLISFQNENVFDETGMPKERFSAKCLPNSPCSLEIQATKLEDSAVYFCASSPSHQGKAEAFFGQGTRLTVV.

This clonotype showed up many times. The rearrangement joins TRBV18 to TRBJ1-3, with D possibly matching TRBD1 (5 bases). The germline CDR1 and CDR2 sequences are KGHSH and LQKENI. V was shortened by 3 bases and J by 4 bases, with 13 bases between the two germline ends. This CDR3 is 15 amino acids long. The CDR3 coding sequence is TGTGCCAGCTCACCTCAGGGTTCCATCGGAAACACCATATATTTT. Protein sequence: CASSPQGSIGNTIYF.

This clonotype was picked up many times. V usage is TRBV20-1 and J usage is TRBJ1-2; 9 positions match TRBD1. The CDR3 sequence is 15 residues long. The trim removed 2 bases at V and 6 bases at J, leaving 10 bases unmatched. Germline V gene lookup returns CDR1 DFQATT and CDR2 SNEGSKA (reference sequence). The CDR3 here is CSARYPRQGGNGYTF. The CDR3 DNA reads as TGCAGTGCTAGATACCCTCGACAGGGGGGCAATGGCTACACCTTC.

The chain uses TRBV12-3 or TRBV12-4 and TRBJ2-5; D remains ambiguous. Trimming shortened V by 9 bases and J by 2 bases, and 13 bases separated the two germline ends. The CDR3 is 13 amino acids. CDR3 residues: CARSTEIQETQYF. Here the CDR3 DNA reads TGTGCCAGAAGTACCGAAATACAAGAGACCCAGTACTTC.

Points on this clonotype: Being one base from a much bigger clone, this may be a read error. This chain uses TRBV7-9 with TRBJ2-3; D ambiguous. This CDR3 comprises 11 residues. Germline values: CDR1 SEHNR, CDR2 FQNEAQ (reference sequence). The CDR3: CTSSLEYTQYF. DNA for the CDR3: TGTACCAGCAGCTTGGAGTATACGCAGTATTTT.

The chain couples TRBV6-1 to TRBJ1-4; D is perhaps TRBD1 (6 bases). The CDR3 loop spans 15 amino acids. Trimming stripped 7 bases from V and 8 bases from J, with 20 bases between. The germline gives CDR1 MNHNS, CDR2 SASEGT. The CDR3 reads CASTRGMGSKEKLFF. The CDR3 DNA reads as TGTGCCAGCACCAGGGGAATGGGCTCAAAAGAAAAACTGTTTTTT.

This clonotype was recorded at least ten times. The chain carries TRBV7-3 and TRBJ2-3; 7 bases agree with TRBD2. Per germline, CDR1 SGHTA and CDR2 FQGTGA. Trimming at V came to 5 bases and at J to 2 bases, leaving 10 bases not matched to a gene. The CDR3 contains 16 residues. In nucleotides, the CDR3 is TGTGCCAGCAGCCCTCGTTCTAGCGGATTCACAGATACGCAGTATTTT. The encoded protein is CASSPRSSGFTDTQYF.

The CDR3 DNA sequence: TGTGCCAGCAGCTTAGATAGCGGGGGGCTGTCCTACAATGAGCAGTTCTTC. Its translation is CASSLDSGGLSYNEQFF. V and J are TRBV7-8 and TRBJ2-1; 10 bases are shared with TRBD2. Germline V gives CDR1 SGHVS, CDR2 FQNEAQ. V shed 1 base and J 1 base; nucleotides not matched to a gene: 4. The CDR3 runs 17 residues.